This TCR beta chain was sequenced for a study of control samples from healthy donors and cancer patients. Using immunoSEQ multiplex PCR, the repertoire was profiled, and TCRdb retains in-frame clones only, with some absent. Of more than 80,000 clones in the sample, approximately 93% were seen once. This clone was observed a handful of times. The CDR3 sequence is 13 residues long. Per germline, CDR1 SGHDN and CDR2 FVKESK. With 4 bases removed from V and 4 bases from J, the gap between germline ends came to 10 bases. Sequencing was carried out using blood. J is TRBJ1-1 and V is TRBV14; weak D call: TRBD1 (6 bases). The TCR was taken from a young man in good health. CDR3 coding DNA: TGTGCCAGCAGCCCACAGGGCCCCACTGAAGCTTTCTTT. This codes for CASSPQGPTEAFF.